This TCR beta chain came from a study of blood T cell repertoires in COVID-19. Trimming pared 2 bases from V and 0 bases from J, leaving 13 bases between. Germline V gene lookup returns CDR1 ENHRY and CDR2 SYGVKD. The CDR3 length is 16 residues. Assay: immunoSEQ multiplex PCR; the TCRdb copy retains only in-frame clones and omits some. Here the sample spans approximately 440,000 clones, around 87% being singletons. The receptor was derived from a woman between 18 and 30 years old who had recovered from COVID-19. The chain uses TRBV10-3 and TRBJ1-1; no clear D gene. The sample was PBMCs or T cells enriched from blood (not recorded which). In nucleotides, the CDR3 is TGTGCCATCAGTGAGAACCCTGCAGGCATGAACACTGAAGCTTTCTTT. This sequence encodes CAISENPAGMNTEAFF.